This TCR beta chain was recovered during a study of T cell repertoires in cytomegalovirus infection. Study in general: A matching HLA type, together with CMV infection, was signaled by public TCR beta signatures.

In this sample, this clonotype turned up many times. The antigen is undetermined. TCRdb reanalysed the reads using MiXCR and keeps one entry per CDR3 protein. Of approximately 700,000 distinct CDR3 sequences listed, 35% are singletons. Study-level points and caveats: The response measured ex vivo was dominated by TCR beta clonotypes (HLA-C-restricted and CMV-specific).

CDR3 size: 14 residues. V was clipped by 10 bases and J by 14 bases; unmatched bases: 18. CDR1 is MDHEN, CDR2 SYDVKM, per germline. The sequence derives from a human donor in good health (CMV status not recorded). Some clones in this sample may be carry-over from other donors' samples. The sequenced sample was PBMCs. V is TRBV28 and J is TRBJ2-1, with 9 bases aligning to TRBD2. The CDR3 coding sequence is TGTGCCACAACCGGGACTAGCTCCTCAGGGTGGGAGTTCTTC. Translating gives CATTGTSSSGWEFF. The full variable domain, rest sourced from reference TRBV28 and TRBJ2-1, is DVKVTQSSRYLVKRTGEKVFLECVQDMDHENMFWYRQDPGLGLRLIYFSYDVKMKEKGDIPEGYSVSREKKERFSLILESASTNQTSMYLCATTGTSSSGWEFFGPGTRLTVL.